This is a list of T cell receptor beta chains from one sample in a study of patients and donors after allogeneic stem cell transplantation. TCRdb analysed the RT-PCR reads with MiXCR anew, one entry per CDR3 protein. The sample contains more than 150,000 distinct CDR3 sequences, around two fifths of which appear only once. Sequencing used blood, either unsorted or a sorted T cell fraction (not recorded which). These receptors all come from a human donor who was either an allogeneic HSCT recipient or a stem cell or donor lymphocyte infusion donor (not recorded which). It is not recorded whose cells these are; they may come from a transplant donor. Each CDR3 is given without its conserved first and last residue. Fields, in order: J gene, V gene, CDR3 protein.

TRBJ2-2 | TRBV7-9 | ASNGIHTGELF
TRBJ1-2 | TRBV4-3 | ASSQDFNSGAT
TRBJ1-1 | TRBV7-9 | ASAVGKVLEAF
TRBJ2-7 | TRBV11-1 | ASSSDVRGPYEQY
TRBJ1-1 | TRBV30 | AWNGGQGLEAF
TRBJ2-5 | TRBV4-2 | ASSQGRLQETQY
TRBJ1-2 | TRBV5-5 | ASSFEVQGAYYGYT
TRBJ2-2 | TRBV20-1 | SAPDRSNTGELF
TRBJ1-1 | TRBV29-1 | SVGQGTMNTEAF
TRBJ2-2 | TRBV27 | ASSLWAGGNTGELF
TRBJ2-2 | TRBV20-1 | SAPDRGSTGELF
TRBJ1-1 | TRBV5-1 | ASSLIQGSGEAF
TRBJ1-1 | TRBV7-3 | ASSPSTGENTEAF
TRBJ1-2 | TRBV29-1 | SVDRPGNYGYT
TRBJ2-1 | TRBV12-3/TRBV12-4 | ASRAGHEQF
TRBJ2-7 | TRBV20-1 | SADRTGAEQY
TRBJ1-3 | TRBV7-2 | ASSRVAGRASGNTIY
TRBJ1-6 | TRBV9 | ASSVEGGNGSPLH
TRBJ1-2 | TRBV2 | ASSHRRTEAGYT
TRBJ1-2 | TRBV12-3/TRBV12-4 | ASSGQGEAPGYT
TRBJ1-1 | TRBV9 | ASSVAGTGENTEAF
TRBJ1-1 | TRBV30 | AWKKGDTEAF
TRBJ2-5 | TRBV18 | ASSGTEETQY
TRBJ1-2 | TRBV7-4 | ASSSRLTVDYGYT
TRBJ1-6 | TRBV5-1 | ASSGTGTENSPLH
TRBJ1-1 | TRBV7-8 | ASSPRRDRPLNTEAF
TRBJ2-3 | TRBV6-5 | ASTSAFRTDTQY
TRBJ2-7 | TRBV20-1 | SARPKEQGNYEQY
TRBJ2-7 | TRBV12-3/TRBV12-4 | ASSFVGSQQY
TRBJ2-5 | TRBV13 | ASSLAGGWETQY
TRBJ1-2 | TRBV6-6 | ASSYDFRLNYGYT
TRBJ2-7 | TRBV7-6 | ASSLAGGSSYEQY
TRBJ2-7 | TRBV29-1 | SGRQGEEQY
TRBJ2-7 | TRBV13 | ASSASSGDYEQY
TRBJ2-7 | TRBV20-1 | SATSREGYEQY
TRBJ1-4 | TRBV4-1 | ASSLTDSEKLF
TRBJ2-3 | TRBV9 | ASSVRDVGVSTDTQY
TRBJ1-1 | TRBV14 | ASSQWLNTEAF
TRBJ1-5 | TRBV7-6 | ASSFGQGPGGNQPQH
TRBJ1-1 | TRBV7-6 | ASSPGWATEAF
TRBJ1-2 | TRBV12-3/TRBV12-4 | ASTFYGGEQGLGYT
TRBJ2-3 | TRBV7-2 | ASSLYVTSTDTQY
TRBJ1-1 | TRBV19 | ASTRRGENTEAF
TRBJ1-1 | TRBV20-1 | SARDNRVGTEAF
TRBJ1-1 | TRBV12-3/TRBV12-4 | ASSYIGVEAF
TRBJ1-2 | TRBV27 | ASSLGGQGDGYT
TRBJ2-1 | TRBV9 | ASSAVNEQF
TRBJ2-7 | TRBV13 | ASSMQTSGARGEQY
TRBJ1-2 | TRBV12-3/TRBV12-4 | ASSKGGPGDGYT
TRBJ2-7 | TRBV12-3/TRBV12-4 | ASSSPDRGHEQY
TRBJ2-1 | TRBV12-3/TRBV12-4 | ASSLPSSGRRGTYNEQF
TRBJ1-2 | TRBV6-1 | ASSEVSNYGYT
TRBJ2-1 | TRBV9 | ASSVAGAGYNEQF
TRBJ1-1 | TRBV6-5 | ASFDTEAF
TRBJ2-3 | TRBV20-1 | SPQSPDREITDTQY
TRBJ1-1 | TRBV15 | ATSRDPTAKNTEAF
TRBJ2-4 | TRBV9 | ASSATLAKNIQY
TRBJ2-1 | TRBV25-1 | ASQAGSPYNEQF
TRBJ1-5 | TRBV7-2 | ASSLASRETSNQPQH